The present TCR beta chain was sequenced within a study of cytomegalovirus exposure and HLA in healthy donors. The protocol was immunoSEQ multiplex PCR, while the TCRdb copy is restricted to in-frame clones and leaves out a portion. There are over 150,000 clones in the sample; 85% occur only once, and 16% lies in the top ten. Between the trimmed V and J ends, which lost 0 bases and 4 bases, there was a span of 12 bases. The V gene's germline CDR1 is MGHRA and CDR2 YSYEKL. CDR3 size: 16 residues. The sample consisted of PBMCs. This chain joins TRBV4-1 and TRBJ2-2, with D tentatively TRBD2 (5 bases). The sequence derives from a man younger than 35 in good health and CMV-seropositive. The DNA of the CDR3 is TGCGCCAGCAGCCAAGATCTAGCCGGTCGCACCGGGGAGCTGTTTTTT. It specifies CASSQDLAGRTGELFF.